This T cell receptor (beta chain) was sequenced for a study of cytomegalovirus exposure and HLA in healthy donors. Study in general: The study placed around 80% of its roughly 400 genotyped donors in the Caucasian-associated ancestry cluster.

Whole-study results and caveats: In a later analysis, V- and J-gene trimming of beta chains associated with a DCLRE1C missense variant, replicated independently. In a later analysis, DRB1 alleles had the most associated TCRs; HLA-C alleles the fewest. A reported reduction in N-insertions relative to the approximately 640-donor mean was seen in an Asian-associated ancestry cluster in a later analysis.

In the case of this clone: The antigen remains undetermined.

Use of 60 Vbeta and 13 Jbeta primers characterized the PCR. The repertoire was sequenced with immunoSEQ multiplex PCR; TCRdb's copy has only in-frame clones and lacks some. This sample yields nearly 200,000 clones, of which around four fifths are seen a single time; 6.5% belongs to the top ten. The V gene lost 4 bases and the J gene lost 5 bases, with 16 bases spanning the gap. Germline V gene sequence: CDR1 SGHNT, CDR2 YYREEE (reference sequence). The CDR3 length is 15 residues. The receptor was isolated from a woman aged 50 to 60 in good health and CMV-seropositive. This sequence joins TRBV5-4 and TRBJ2-1, with D perhaps matching TRBD2 (6 bases). Sequenced sample: PBMCs. CDR3 protein: CASSRDSLSNNEQFF. The CDR3 DNA reads as TGTGCCAGCAGCCGGGACTCCCTCTCTAACAATGAGCAGTTCTTC.